This TCR beta chain is drawn from a study of T cell changes during pregnancy in multiple sclerosis. The CDR3 is 12 amino acids. V was clipped by 4 bases and J by 10 bases, with 14 bases between them. Germline V CDR1 and CDR2: SGHRS, YFSETQ. Clones were sequenced by immunoSEQ multiplex PCR, and TCRdb holds only the in-frame ones, with some missing. Of tens of thousands of clones listed, around nine tenths are singletons. This chain connects TRBV5-1 to TRBJ1-2; perhaps TRBD1 as D (5 bases). This sequence was found in a female donor with multiple sclerosis, enrolled in a pregnancy study. The specimen comprised CD8+ T cells from peripheral blood mononuclear cells, sampled before pregnancy. The CDR3 loop reads CASSRPGGDYTF. In DNA, the CDR3 is TGCGCCAGCAGCCGCCCGGGGGGGGACTACACCTTC.